What follows are 27 T cell receptor beta chains derived from one specimen sequenced in a study of cytomegalovirus exposure and HLA in healthy donors. Primers included in the PCR were 60 Vbeta and 13 Jbeta primers. Clones were sequenced by immunoSEQ multiplex PCR, and TCRdb holds only the in-frame ones, with some missing. In the table there are roughly 170,000 clones, 80% of which are singletons. The sequenced sample consisted of PBMCs. These receptors all come from a boy aged 5-17 years in good health and CMV-seronegative.

This clone was counted a few times. The chain links TRBV18 to TRBJ2-2; TRBD1 might be the D (6 bases). The length of the CDR3 is 18 residues. Germline lookup yields CDR1 KGHSH and CDR2 LQKENI. V was clipped by 0 bases and J by 3 bases, with 17 bases between them. The CDR3, as DNA: TGTGCCAGCTCACCACCCAAGGGGGTGGTATTGGACACCGGGGAGCTGTTTTTT. Translation: CASSPPKGVVLDTGELFF.

The gene calls are TRBV9 and TRBJ2-1; TRBD2 is a possible D gene (6 bases). V dropped 0 bases and J dropped 0 bases, with 10 bases sitting between them. This CDR3 has 16 amino acids. Germline V gene sequence: CDR1 SGDLS, CDR2 YYNGEE. Here the CDR3 DNA reads TGTGCCAGCAGCGTAGAATCTAGCGACTCCTACAATGAGCAGTTCTTC. This sequence encodes CASSVESSDSYNEQFF.

The table lists this clone with a count of one. The V call is TRBV7-8, the J call TRBJ2-5; D might be TRBD1 (5 bases). The CDR3 totals 16 residues. V was trimmed by 0 bases and J by 2 bases, leaving 13 bases between them. Germline V gene sequence: CDR1 SGHVS, CDR2 FQNEAQ. CDR3: CASSLAPQGRQETQYF. CDR3 DNA: TGTGCCAGCAGCTTAGCTCCGCAGGGTCGTCAAGAGACCCAGTACTTC.

The genes are TRBV7-2 and TRBJ1-3, with D perhaps matching TRBD1 (6 bases). Trimming cost V 1 base and J 1 base, with 14 bases left between them. This CDR3 has 17 residues. CDR1 and CDR2 from the germline V gene are SGHTA and FQGNSA. CDR3 protein: CASSLVNTGSSGNTIYF. The CDR3 nucleotides are TGTGCCAGCAGCTTAGTAAATACAGGGAGTTCTGGAAACACCATATATTTT.

CDR3 sequence reads: CASSLAGGSYNEQFF. The CDR3 region has the DNA TGCGCCAGCAGTCTCGCGGGGGGGTCCTACAATGAGCAGTTCTTC. The gene calls are TRBV4-3 and TRBJ2-1; 9 bases agree with TRBD2. V lost 6 bases, J lost 1 base, and 4 bases stayed unmatched. Germline values: CDR1 LGHNA, CDR2 YSLEER. CDR3 length equals 15 residues.

The V call is TRBV7-9, the J call TRBJ2-4, with TRBD2 identical over 10 bases. There are 17 residues in the CDR3. CDR1 is SEHNR and CDR2 is FQNEAQ in the germline V gene (reference sequence). Trimming cost V 7 bases and J 5 bases; bases outside gene matches: 14. CDR3 residues: CASNLKNVTSGQNIQYF. The CDR3 nucleotides read TGTGCCAGCAATCTTAAAAACGTGACTAGCGGGCAAAACATTCAGTACTTC.

The chain joins TRBV6-1 to TRBJ2-5, with a tentative D call TRBD2 (6 bases). The CDR3 spans 14 residues. Germline-derived CDR1 and CDR2 are MNHNS and SASEGT. Trimming took off 1 base at V and 0 bases at J, with 6 bases between the two ends. The CDR3 loop is CASSEGDYQETQYF. CDR3 coding DNA: TGTGCCAGCAGTGAAGGGGACTACCAAGAGACCCAGTACTTC.

This clone was detected once. This chain links TRBV7-2 with TRBJ1-2, with D possibly being TRBD1 (6 bases). The length of the CDR3 is 16 residues. V was clipped by 3 bases and J by 5 bases, with 19 bases between them. Germline values: CDR1 SGHTA, CDR2 FQGNSA. The CDR3, as DNA: TGTGCCAGCAGCTTCGAAACCGGCAGGGGATCGTATGGCTACACCTTC. Its translation: CASSFETGRGSYGYTF.

V is TRBV10-3 and J is TRBJ2-1, with 7 bases aligning to TRBD2. This CDR3 is built from 15 residues. V shed 4 bases and J 3 bases; nucleotides not matched to a gene: 6. The germline gives CDR1 ENHRY, CDR2 SYGVKD. This CDR3 is CAISGETSFYNEQFF. In DNA form, the CDR3 reads TGTGCCATCAGTGGAGAGACTAGCTTCTACAATGAGCAGTTCTTC.

CDR3 in amino acids: CASSYAGPNTEAFF. As DNA, the CDR3 is TGTGCCAGCAGTTACGCGGGTCCGAACACTGAAGCTTTCTTT. The chain combines TRBV6-5 with TRBJ1-1; D is unresolved. The V end lost 2 bases, the J end lost 1 base, and 8 bases lay between the germline ends. Germline V gives CDR1 MNHEY, CDR2 SVGAGI. The CDR3 contains 14 residues.

The CDR3 DNA reads as TGTGCCAGCAGCTTCGGACAGATCGGGACTGAAGCTTTCTTT. Protein: CASSFGQIGTEAFF. The rearrangement joins TRBV7-9 to TRBJ1-1, with a possible D match to TRBD1 (6 bases). Germline V CDR1 and CDR2: SEHNR, FQNEAQ (reference sequence). V was clipped by 3 bases and J by 5 bases, with 13 bases between them. This CDR3 has 14 residues.

This chain uses TRBV10-3 with TRBJ2-7; perhaps TRBD2 as D (6 bases). CDR3 length equals 15 residues. V was cut by 6 bases and J by 0 bases, with 15 bases left in between. Per germline, CDR1 ENHRY and CDR2 SYGVKD. The CDR3 here is CAISTTRLDSYEQYF. The CDR3 DNA sequence: TGTGCCATCAGCACCACCCGACTAGACTCCTACGAGCAGTACTTC.

This chain uses TRBV6-1 with TRBJ1-1, with D maybe TRBD1 (6 bases). The germline V gene has CDR1 MNHNS and CDR2 SASEGT. V shed 4 bases and J shed 1 base, with 10 bases lying between them. This CDR3 region has 14 residues. The chain's CDR3 is CASSGGLENTEAFF. CDR3 DNA: TGTGCCAGCAGTGGGGGGCTGGAGAACACTGAAGCTTTCTTT.

The V call is TRBV7-2, the J call TRBJ1-2, with a tentative D call TRBD1 (5 bases). This CDR3 has 15 residues. Deletions cut 2 bases from V and 3 bases from J, with 13 bases between. Germline CDR1 reads SGHTA; CDR2 reads FQGNSA. The CDR3 DNA follows: TGTGCCAGCAGCTTATACCCGGGGGTAGACTATGGCTACACCTTC. This sequence encodes CASSLYPGVDYGYTF.

V gene TRBV28 combines with J gene TRBJ2-1; tentative D call: TRBD1 (6 bases). The germline CDR1 and CDR2 sequences are MDHEN and SYDVKM. The CDR3 covers 14 residues. Trimming removed 7 bases from V and 7 bases from J, with 17 bases in between. The CDR3 reads CASNQPRGPNEQFF. CDR3 sequence (DNA): TGTGCCAGCAATCAACCCAGGGGTCCAAATGAGCAGTTCTTC.

In DNA form, the CDR3 reads TGTGCCAGCAGCCTAACCCCCTGGGGGGTGAGAGGGGAAAAACTGTTTTTT. Encoded protein: CASSLTPWGVRGEKLFF. The rearrangement uses TRBV7-6 and TRBJ1-4, with a weak D call TRBD1 (5 bases). Per germline, CDR1 SGHVS and CDR2 FNYEAQ. The CDR3 contains 17 residues. The V end was cut by 5 bases, the J end by 8 bases, with 24 bases between.

The V and J genes are TRBV15 and TRBJ2-2; the match to TRBD2 covers 7 bases. The length of the CDR3 is 17 residues. With V trimmed by 3 bases and J by 4 bases, 11 bases remained unmatched. Looked up from germline, CDR1 is LNHNV and CDR2 is YYDKDF (reference sequence). The CDR3 DNA sequence: TGTGCCACCAGCAGTCCCTGGGGGGGTGAGGTCACCGGGGAGCTGTTTTTT. Its translation: CATSSPWGGEVTGELFF.

This clone came up once. CDR3 protein: CASSIDRQGYSGANVLTF. The CDR3 DNA reads as TGTGCCAGTAGTATAGATAGACAGGGCTACTCTGGGGCCAACGTCCTGACTTTC. The chain employs TRBV19 and TRBJ2-6, with 7 positions matching TRBD1. CDR1 and CDR2 (germline): LNHDA, SQIVND (reference sequence). Germline trimming cut 0 bases from V and 0 bases from J; bases unmatched to any gene: 5. CDR3 length equals 18 residues.

The CDR3 reads CASSLERTGRYEQYF. The CDR3 region has the DNA TGTGCCAGCAGCTTAGAAAGGACAGGGCGCTACGAGCAGTACTTC. This rearrangement joins TRBV11-3 to TRBJ2-7, with 8 nucleotides matching TRBD1. The CDR3 runs 15 residues. Per germline, CDR1 SGHNT and CDR2 YENEEA. V shed 0 bases, J shed 3 bases, and the junction held 4 bases outside the gene matches.

The chain has TRBV7-6 and TRBJ1-2, with 11 bases matching TRBD1. Germline values: CDR1 SGHVS, CDR2 FNYEAQ. Trimming removed 5 bases from V and 4 bases from J; junction bases left unmatched: 12. There are 17 residues in the CDR3. The CDR3 protein is CASSPRGQGVMGYGYTF. The CDR3 coding sequence is TGTGCCAGCAGCCCGCGGGGACAGGGGGTCATGGGCTATGGCTACACCTTC.

The chain recombines TRBV7-6 with TRBJ1-5; 8 nucleotides agree with TRBD1. CDR3 length: 15 residues. V was clipped by 0 bases and J by 6 bases; unmatched bases: 4. From germline, CDR1 is SGHVS and CDR2 FNYEAQ. CDR3 sequence (DNA): TGTGCCAGCAGCTTAGCCAGGGGGCCGGGTCAGCCCCAGCATTTT. Its protein is CASSLARGPGQPQHF.

The chain couples TRBV30 to TRBJ1-1; D is possibly TRBD1 (5 bases). Germline loops: CDR1 GTSNPN, CDR2 SVGIG (reference sequence). This CDR3 is built from 13 residues. Trimming pared 2 bases from V and 13 bases from J, leaving 20 bases between. The CDR3 DNA is TGTGCCTGGAGTCGTCGGGGGTCAACGAACGGTTTCTTT. Residues: CAWSRRGSTNGFF.

The chain has TRBV2 and TRBJ1-5, with unresolved D. CDR1 and CDR2 from the germline V gene are SNHLY and FYNNEI. The CDR3 spans 17 residues. With 3 bases removed from V and 1 base from J, the gap between germline ends came to 16 bases. The CDR3 DNA follows: TGTGCCAGCAGTGAGAGGGCCGCTTCACCCAGCAATCAGCCCCAGCATTTT. This codes for CASSERAASPSNQPQHF.

The rearrangement joins TRBV5-6 to TRBJ2-3, with D possibly matching TRBD2 (5 bases). CDR3 length equals 17 residues. The V end was cut by 1 base, the J end by 0 bases, with 15 bases between. Germline V gene lookup returns CDR1 SGHDT and CDR2 YYEEEE. The CDR3: CASSLSMLAESTDTQYF. CDR3 bases: TGTGCCAGCAGCTTGTCAATGCTAGCTGAAAGCACAGATACGCAGTATTTT.

On this clone: The junction and the germline gene differ at one end; a read error may be behind it. CDR3 in amino acids: CSSTWGGLTNAGELFF. The CDR3 coding sequence is TGTTCCAGTACTTGGGGGGGACTAACGAACGCCGGGGAGCTGTTTTTT. V and J are TRBV7-9 and TRBJ2-2, with TRBD2 identical over 7 bases. Germline assignment: CDR1 SEHNR and CDR2 FQNEAQ (reference sequence). The CDR3 totals 16 residues.

The chain is built from TRBV6-1 and TRBJ2-2, with 9 bases matching TRBD2. The CDR3 spans 14 residues. Germline values: CDR1 MNHNS, CDR2 SASEGT. V lost 8 bases, J lost 6 bases, and 7 bases stayed unmatched. This chain's CDR3 is CASLERGAPGELFF. In nucleotides, the CDR3 is TGTGCCAGCCTCGAGCGGGGGGCCCCCGGGGAGCTGTTTTTT.

This clone was seen more than once but under ten times. V gene TRBV18 combines with J gene TRBJ1-1; the D gene is possibly TRBD1 (6 bases). Germline V lookup: CDR1 KGHSH, CDR2 LQKENI. CDR3 size: 13 residues. The V and J ends lost 6 bases and 10 bases respectively, with 18 bases between them. For the CDR3, the DNA is TGTGCCAGCTCGCCAAGGGACACCCGGGCAGCTTTCTTT. Translating it yields CASSPRDTRAAFF.